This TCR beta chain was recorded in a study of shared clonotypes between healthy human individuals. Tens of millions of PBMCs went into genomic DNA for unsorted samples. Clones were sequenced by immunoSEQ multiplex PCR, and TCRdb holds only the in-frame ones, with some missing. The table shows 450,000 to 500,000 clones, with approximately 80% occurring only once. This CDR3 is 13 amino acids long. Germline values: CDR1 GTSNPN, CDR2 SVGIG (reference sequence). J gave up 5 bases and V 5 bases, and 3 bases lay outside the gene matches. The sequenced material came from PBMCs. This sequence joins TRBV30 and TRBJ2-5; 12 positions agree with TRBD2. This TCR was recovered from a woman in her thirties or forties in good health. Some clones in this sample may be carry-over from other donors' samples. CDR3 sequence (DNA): TGTGCCTGGGACCTAGCGGGAGGGGAGACCCAGTACTTC. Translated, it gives CAWDLAGGETQYF. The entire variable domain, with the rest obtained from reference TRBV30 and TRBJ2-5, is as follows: SQTIHQWPATLVQPVGSPLSLECTVEGTSNPNLYWYRQAAGRGLQLLFYSVGIGQISSEVPQNLSASRPQDRQFILSSKKLLLSDSGFYLCAWDLAGGETQYFGPGTRLLVL.